Listed here are 24 T cell receptor beta chains from one sample, sequenced in a study of T cell clonality in common variable immunodeficiency. Assay: immunoSEQ multiplex PCR; the TCRdb copy retains only in-frame clones and omits some. This repertoire lists approximately 28,000 clones without singletons; roughly 3.2% sits in the top ten. Antigens of these TCRs are unknown. Study findings and constraints: Fewer deletions and N-nucleotide insertions were reportedly seen in common variable immunodeficiency TCR beta sequences.

Input material: peripheral blood mononuclear cells. Receptors were obtained from a human donor with common variable immunodeficiency.

This clone showed up many times. The read is 3 residues too short to cover the CDR3 end, so that end is filled in from the germline J gene. The chain couples TRBV14 to TRBJ1-1, with D possibly matching TRBD1 (5 bases). CDR3 size: 12 residues. Per the germline V gene, CDR1 is SGHDN and CDR2 is FVKESK. The sequenced CDR3 bases are TGTGCCAGCAGCCAAGAAAGGGGCAGT. This translates into CASSQERGS. The whole CDR3 is CASSQERGSAFF.

This clone was seen many times. The read ends 3 residues before the CDR3 terminus; that terminus is restored from the germline J gene. This rearrangement joins TRBV6-1 to TRBJ1-3; D is ambiguous. V lost 3 bases to trimming and J lost 2 bases, with 14 bases between them. This CDR3 has 16 residues. In germline, CDR1 is MNHNS, CDR2 SASEGT. CDR3 DNA (partial): TGTGCCAGCAGTGATGTTCCAGGCTCGACTGGAAACACC. It translates to CASSDVPGSTGNT. The whole CDR3 is CASSDVPGSTGNTIYF.

This clone was seen many times. The read terminates 3 residues ahead of where the CDR3 ends, so the germline J gene completes it. The chain carries TRBV11-2 and TRBJ2-1; 9 nucleotides align to TRBD2. The germline gives CDR1 SGHAT, CDR2 FQNNGV. J gave up 9 bases and V 3 bases, and 6 bases lay outside the gene matches. CDR3 length: 14 amino acids. CDR3 DNA (partial): TGTGCCAGCAGCTTCGGGACTAGCCGTGTTGAG. This encodes CASSFGTSRVE. The whole CDR3 sequence reads CASSFGTSRVEQFF.

This clone has a count of ten or more. The read ends 3 residues early relative to the CDR3; the germline J gene fills the gap. This chain links TRBV5-1 with TRBJ1-1; D is possibly TRBD1 (6 bases). Trimming stripped 2 bases from V and 4 bases from J, with 18 bases between. Per germline, CDR1 SGHRS and CDR2 YFSETQ. The CDR3 is 16 residues long. CDR3: CASSFNPWGGLTEAFF. CDR3 bases read: TGCGCCAGCAGCTTTAATCCTTGGGGGGGGCTCACTGAA.

This clone was seen many times. The CDR3 end is not reached by the read, which stops 3 residues before it; the germline J gene fills it in. The J gene is TRBJ2-5, the V gene TRBV20-1; 9 nucleotides agree with TRBD2. The J segment lost 3 bases and the V segment lost 3 bases, leaving 5 bases of the junction unmatched. Germline V gene data show CDR1 as DFQATT and CDR2 as SNEGSKA (reference sequence). The CDR3 totals 14 residues. This CDR3 reads CSASWASGKETQYF. CDR3 DNA (partial): TGCAGTGCTAGTTGGGCTAGCGGGAAAGAGACC.

Worth noting for this clone: The CDR3 end is not reached by the read, which stops 3 residues before it; the germline J gene fills it in. The chain recombines TRBV18 with TRBJ2-5; possibly TRBD2 for D (6 bases). Germline V gene lookup returns CDR1 KGHSH and CDR2 LQKENI. Deletions cut 2 bases from V and 2 bases from J, with 12 bases between. The CDR3 contains 15 residues. CDR3 region: CASSPKTRQQETQYF. The CDR3 DNA, read in part, is TGTGCCAGCTCACCAAAGACTAGGCAGCAAGAGACC.

This clone has a count of ten or more. The CDR3 extends 3 residues past the end of the read, so its final part is completed from the germline J gene. The V call is TRBV10-1, the J call TRBJ2-1; the match to TRBD1 covers 10 bases. The length of the CDR3 is 17 residues. V was pared by 3 bases and J by 2 bases, with 7 bases of the junction left unmatched. Per the germline V gene, CDR1 is WNHNN and CDR2 is SYGVQD (reference sequence). CDR3 in amino acids: CASSDPPTGGAYNEQFF. The sequenced part of the CDR3 DNA is TGCGCCAGCAGTGACCCCCCGACAGGGGGCGCCTACAATGAG.

This clone was observed at least ten times. The CDR3 is CAGGTSGVNEQFF. CDR3 DNA (partial): TGTGCCGGCGGGACTAGCGGGGTGAATGAG. The rearrangement uses TRBV30 and TRBJ2-1, with 13 bases aligning to TRBD2. The read stops 3 residues short of the end of the CDR3; the missing end is completed from the germline J gene. The CDR3 has 13 residues. Germline V lookup: CDR1 GTSNPN, CDR2 SVGIG (reference sequence). With 8 bases clipped from V and 7 bases from J, the junction kept 5 bases outside the gene matches.

This clone was recorded many times. The read finishes 3 residues shy of the CDR3 end, and the germline J gene is used to complete it. J is TRBJ2-2 and V is TRBV28, with unresolved D. The germline V gene has CDR1 MDHEN and CDR2 SYDVKM. The V gene lost 1 base and the J gene lost 8 bases, with 5 bases spanning the gap. The CDR3 contains 12 residues. CDR3 bases read: TGTGCCAGCAGTTTATTACGGGGGGAG. Its translation: CASSLLRGE. The complete CDR3 protein is CASSLLRGELFF.

This clone was counted at least ten times. The CDR3 DNA, read in part, is TGCGCCAGCAGCTTGGGGACAGGTCCCACTGAA. This translates into CASSLGTGPTE. The complete CDR3 protein is CASSLGTGPTEAFF. J is TRBJ1-1 and V is TRBV5-1, with TRBD1 identical over 7 bases. The CDR3 end lies 3 residues beyond the end of the read and is filled in from the germline J gene. The ends lost 0 bases at V and 4 bases at J; junction bases unmatched: 3. This CDR3 comprises 14 residues. Germline V CDR1 and CDR2: SGHRS, YFSETQ.

This clone was counted ten times or more. Incomplete CDR3 DNA: TGTGCCAGCAGTCCCCAGAGAGAAAAA. Its translation: CASSPQREK. The whole CDR3 protein is CASSPQREKLFF. This chain uses TRBV2 with TRBJ1-4, with D unclear. The DNA ends 3 residues before the CDR3 does, and the rest of the CDR3 is filled in from the germline J gene. The CDR3 is made up of 12 amino acids. Trimming took 5 bases from V and 8 from J, leaving 9 bases between them. Germline assignment: CDR1 SNHLY and CDR2 FYNNEI.

Concerning this clone: Read sequence stops 3 residues before the CDR3 end, and the germline J gene provides the missing end. The chain couples TRBV20-1 to TRBJ2-1, with 12 bases lining up with TRBD2. CDR3 size: 15 residues. Germline-derived CDR1 and CDR2 are DFQATT and SNEGSKA (reference sequence). J gave up 4 bases and V 6 bases, and 7 bases lay outside the gene matches. CDR3 in amino acids: CSAARTSGVYNEQFF. CDR3 bases read: TGCAGTGCGGCCCGGACTAGCGGGGTTTACAATGAG.

This clone was detected many times. The CDR3 is cut off 3 residues early in the read; its end comes from the germline J gene. V and J are TRBV5-1 and TRBJ2-3, with 7 positions matching TRBD1. Germline V lookup: CDR1 SGHRS, CDR2 YFSETQ. J gave up 0 bases and V 4 bases, and 5 bases lay outside the gene matches. The CDR3 extends over 15 amino acids. CDR3 sequence: CASSEGQPSTDTQYF. The DNA read from the CDR3 is TGCGCCAGCAGCGAGGGACAGCCTAGCACAGATACG. The entire variable domain, with the rest obtained from reference TRBV5-1 and TRBJ2-3, is as follows: KAGVTQTPRYLIKTRGQQVTLSCSPISGHRSVSWYQQTPGQGLQFLFEYFSETQRNKGNFPGRFSGRQFSNSRSEMNVSTLELGDSALYLCASSEGQPSTDTQYFGPGTRLTVL.

The table lists this clone with a few counts. The CDR3 end is not reached by the read, which stops 3 residues before it; the germline J gene fills it in. The genes are TRBV5-6 and TRBJ2-5, with 7 bases aligning to TRBD2. Germline CDR1 is SGHDT and CDR2 is YYEEEE. J lost 2 bases, V lost 4 bases, and 2 bases had no gene match. The CDR3 contains 13 residues. The DNA read from the CDR3 is TGTGCCAGCAGCCTAGCGGTTCAAGAGACC. Encoded protein: CASSLAVQET. The CDR3 reads in full as CASSLAVQETQYF. Filled out from reference TRBV5-6 and TRBJ2-5, the complete variable domain reads DAGVTQSPTHLIKTRGQQVTLRCSPKSGHDTVSWYQQALGQGPQFIFQYYEEEERQRGNFPDRFSGHQFPNYSSELNVNALLLGDSALYLCASSLAVQETQYFGPGTRLLVL.

This clone was recorded at least ten times. The DNA ends 3 residues before the CDR3 does, and the rest of the CDR3 is filled in from the germline J gene. The chain combines TRBV20-1 with TRBJ1-2, with 7 bases matching TRBD1. V shed 2 bases and J 7 bases; nucleotides not matched to a gene: 7. This CDR3 spans 13 amino acids. Germline V lookup: CDR1 DFQATT, CDR2 SNEGSKA (reference sequence). CDR3 residues: CSARREGARGYTF. CDR3 DNA (partial): TGCAGTGCTAGAAGGGAGGGGGCGCGTGGC.

This clone has just a few counts. The CDR3 goes on 3 residues after the read ends, and that part is filled in from the germline J gene. The chain carries TRBV2 and TRBJ1-1, with TRBD1 matching over 9 bases. This CDR3 has 14 amino acids. Germline trimming cut 5 bases from V and 4 bases from J; bases unmatched to any gene: 5. The germline CDR1 and CDR2 sequences are SNHLY and FYNNEI. CDR3 sequence: CASSQQGAVTEAFF. Partial CDR3 DNA: TGTGCCAGCAGTCAACAGGGGGCGGTCACTGAA.

A remark on this clone: The read is 3 residues too short to cover the CDR3 end, so that end is filled in from the germline J gene. V and J are TRBV19 and TRBJ1-5, with 7 bases matching TRBD1. V dropped 0 bases and J dropped 4; count of bases not matched to a gene: 9. This CDR3 region has 17 residues. CDR1 and CDR2 (germline): LNHDA, SQIVND (reference sequence). The CDR3 sequence: CASSIDRNPQGNQPQHF. The DNA read from the CDR3 is TGTGCCAGTAGTATAGACCGGAATCCACAGGGGAATCAGCCC.

This clone was counted many times. The CDR3 end lies 3 residues beyond the end of the read and is filled in from the germline J gene. This chain connects TRBV2 to TRBJ1-1; TRBD1 matches 7 bases. The V gene's germline CDR1 is SNHLY and CDR2 FYNNEI. This CDR3 comprises 16 residues. V was clipped by 5 bases and J by 3 bases; unmatched bases: 12. CDR3 in amino acids: CASSPGQSNPDTEAFF. The part of the CDR3 DNA that was read is TGTGCCAGCAGTCCGGGACAGAGTAACCCAGACACTGAA.

This clone was found many times. The read ends 3 residues early relative to the CDR3; the germline J gene fills the gap. The chain uses TRBV20-1 and TRBJ2-2, with D tentatively TRBD2 (6 bases). V was trimmed by 1 base and J by 2 bases, leaving 8 bases between them. The germline V gene encodes CDR1 DFQATT and CDR2 SNEGSKA (reference sequence). There are 14 residues in the CDR3. The CDR3 region is CSARVSGNTGELFF. Partial CDR3 DNA: TGCAGTGCTAGAGTTAGCGGTAACACCGGGGAG.

This clone was counted many times. From the germline J gene comes the end of the CDR3, since the read stops 3 residues before it. This chain uses TRBV6-2 or TRBV6-3 with TRBJ2-3; TRBD1 might be the D (6 bases). This CDR3 comprises 16 residues. Trimming stripped 2 bases from V and 0 bases from J, with 12 bases between. Per the germline V gene, CDR1 is MNHEY and CDR2 is SVGEGT. This CDR3 is CASSYDGTPSTDTQYF. The CDR3 DNA, read in part, is TGTGCCAGCAGTTACGATGGGACACCTAGCACAGATACG.

This clone was counted at least ten times. The CDR3 extends 3 residues past the end of the read, so its final part is completed from the germline J gene. The chain employs TRBV7-2 and TRBJ2-7, with D unclear. Trimming pared 2 bases from V and 1 base from J, leaving 3 bases between. There are 12 residues in the CDR3. Germline V lookup: CDR1 SGHTA, CDR2 FQGNSA. The CDR3 DNA, read in part, is TGTGCCAGCAGCTTATCGTCCTACGAG. Its protein product is CASSLSSYE. The full CDR3 reads CASSLSSYEQYF.

This clone was recorded at least ten times. The sequence runs out 3 residues before the end of the CDR3; the remainder is reconstructed from the germline J gene. J is TRBJ2-7 and V is TRBV19; 12 positions agree with TRBD2. The V gene end was trimmed by 5 bases and the J gene end by 0 bases; junction bases not matched to a gene: 2. This CDR3 is built from 15 residues. Looked up from germline, CDR1 is LNHDA and CDR2 is SQIVND (reference sequence). The CDR3 bases that were read are TGTGCCAGTAGTGAGACTAGCGGGGGCTCCTACGAG. Translated, it gives CASSETSGGSYE. The entire CDR3 sequence reads CASSETSGGSYEQYF.

In this sample, this clone turned up many times. With the read ending 3 residues before the CDR3 end, the germline J gene is used to fill in that end. This chain links TRBV7-3 with TRBJ1-1; 9 nucleotides match TRBD1. The trim removed 2 bases at V and 6 bases at J, leaving 4 bases unmatched. Germline V gives CDR1 SGHTA, CDR2 FQGTGA. The CDR3 extends over 14 amino acids. The CDR3 bases that were read are TGTGCCAGCAGCTTAGGGGGACAGGGCGCTGAA. Protein sequence: CASSLGGQGAE. The CDR3 in its entirety is CASSLGGQGAEAFF.

This clone has ten or more counts. The observed sequence ends 3 residues before the CDR3 terminus, with the missing tail filled in from the germline J gene. The rearrangement joins TRBV11-3 to TRBJ2-1; a weak D match, TRBD1 (6 bases). The CDR3 is 13 residues long. Trimming pared 5 bases from V and 6 bases from J, leaving 11 bases between. Germline CDR1 is SGHNT and CDR2 is YENEEA. The sequenced part of the CDR3 DNA is TGTGCCAGCAGCGAGTTCAGGGGCAATGAG. Encoded protein: CASSEFRGNE. The entire CDR3 is CASSEFRGNEQFF.